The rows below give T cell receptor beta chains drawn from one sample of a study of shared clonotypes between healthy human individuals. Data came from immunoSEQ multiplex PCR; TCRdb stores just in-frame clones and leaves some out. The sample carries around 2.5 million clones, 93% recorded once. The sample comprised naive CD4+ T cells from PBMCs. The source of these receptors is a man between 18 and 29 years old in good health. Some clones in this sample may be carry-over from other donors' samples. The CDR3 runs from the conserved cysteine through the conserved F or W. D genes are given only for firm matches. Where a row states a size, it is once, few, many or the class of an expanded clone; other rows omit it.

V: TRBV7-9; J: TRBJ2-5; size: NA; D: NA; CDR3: CASSSGETQYF; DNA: TGTGCCAGCAGCTCCGGAGAGACCCAGTACTTC
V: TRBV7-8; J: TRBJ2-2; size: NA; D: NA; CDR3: CASSLSPGAGELFF; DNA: TGTGCCAGCAGCTTGAGCCCGGGAGCCGGGGAGCTGTTTTTT
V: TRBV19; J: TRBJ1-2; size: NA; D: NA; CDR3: CASSIEAGKGYTF; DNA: TGTGCCAGTAGTATAGAGGCGGGGAAAGGCTACACCTTC
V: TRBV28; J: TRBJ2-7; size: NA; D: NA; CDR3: CASSFGGTGGYEQYF; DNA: TGTGCCAGCAGTTTTGGCGGGACTGGGGGATACGAGCAGTACTTC
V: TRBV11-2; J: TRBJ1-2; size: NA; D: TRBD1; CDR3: CASSLELGGDRTYGYTF; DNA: TGTGCCAGCAGCTTAGAACTCGGGGGGGACAGGACTTATGGCTACACCTTC
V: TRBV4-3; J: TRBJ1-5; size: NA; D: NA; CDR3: CASSQDLGAGNQPQHF; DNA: TGCGCCAGCAGCCAAGATTTGGGGGCCGGCAATCAGCCCCAGCATTTT
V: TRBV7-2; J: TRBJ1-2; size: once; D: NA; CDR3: CASSLGGVDNYGYTF; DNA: TGTGCCAGCAGCTTGGGAGGGGTCGATAACTATGGCTACACCTTC
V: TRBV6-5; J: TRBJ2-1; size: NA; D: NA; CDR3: CASSRRNEQFF; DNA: TGTGCCAGCAGTAGGAGGAATGAGCAGTTCTTC
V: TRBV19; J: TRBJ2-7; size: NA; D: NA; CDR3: CASSATGAGEQYF; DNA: TGTGCCAGTAGTGCTACAGGGGCGGGAGAGCAGTACTTC
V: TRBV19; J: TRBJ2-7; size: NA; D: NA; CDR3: CASGLGGASYEQYF; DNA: TGTGCCTCAGGTTTAGGGGGGGCCTCCTACGAGCAGTACTTC
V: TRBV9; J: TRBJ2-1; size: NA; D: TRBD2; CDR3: CASSAGLAGSEQFF; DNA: TGTGCCAGCAGCGCGGGACTAGCGGGCTCTGAGCAGTTCTTC
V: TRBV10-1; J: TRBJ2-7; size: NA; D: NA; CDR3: CASSERPTYEQYF; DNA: TGCGCCAGCAGTGAGAGGCCCACCTACGAGCAGTACTTC
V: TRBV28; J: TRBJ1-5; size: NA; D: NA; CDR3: CASRPPQRGNQPQHF; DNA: TGTGCCAGCAGGCCTCCGCAAAGGGGCAATCAGCCCCAGCATTTT